The 21 T cell receptor beta chains presented below share a single source sample, sequenced in a study of OX40 agonist ivuxolimab in advanced cancers. Repertoires were generated with immunoSEQ multiplex PCR, while TCRdb's copy carries only in-frame clones and drops some. The sample yields around 65,000 clones, approximately 90% seen once. Sample: CD4+ or CD8+ T cells sorted from blood, taken in a trial of the OX40 agonist ivuxolimab. The receptor source for this set is an adult with an advanced solid tumor such as melanoma, head and neck, liver or kidney cancer.

Concerning this clone itself: At one end, the junction sequence differs from germline, possibly due to a read error. This sample includes further DNA sequences coding for the same CDR3. The chain employs TRBV6-1 and TRBJ2-7, with D possibly being TRBD2 (5 bases). This CDR3 region has 17 residues. The germline CDR1 and CDR2 sequences are MNHNS and SASEGT. The CDR3 here is CASSGPGRGMWAYEQYF. The CDR3 DNA sequence: TGTGCCAGTAGTGGCCCCGGGCGAGGGATGTGGGCCTACGAGCAGTACTTC.

In this sample, this clone turned up a few times. This sequence joins TRBV29-1 and TRBJ2-2; 13 nucleotides match TRBD2. Trimming removed 2 bases from V and 1 base from J; junction bases left unmatched: 10. The CDR3 sequence is 19 residues long. Germline loops: CDR1 SQVTM, CDR2 ANQGSEA. The CDR3 spells CSVERGPGLAGKNTGELFF. The CDR3 DNA follows: TGCAGCGTTGAACGTGGACCGGGACTAGCGGGGAAGAACACCGGGGAGCTGTTTTTT.

The genes are TRBV7-9 and TRBJ2-3; TRBD2 aligns across 9 bases. This CDR3 is built from 16 residues. Germline-derived CDR1 and CDR2 are SEHNR and FQNEAQ (reference sequence). V shed 6 bases, J shed 5 bases, and the junction held 12 bases outside the gene matches. The CDR3 reads CASSTLAGVSKDTQYF. CDR3 nucleotide sequence: TGTGCCAGCAGTACATTAGCGGGAGTTTCTAAAGATACGCAGTATTTT.

CDR3: CASSQQPGLNTDTQYF. CDR3 sequence (DNA): TGTGCCAGCAGCCAACAACCGGGACTTAACACAGATACGCAGTATTTT. J is TRBJ2-3 and V is TRBV14, with D perhaps TRBD2 (6 bases). Germline CDR1 and CDR2: SGHDN and FVKESK. V lost 2 bases, J lost 2 bases, and 14 bases lay in between. The CDR3 length is 16 residues. Supplemented by reference TRBV14 and TRBJ2-3, the full variable domain reads EAGVTQFPSHSVIEKGQTVTLRCDPISGHDNLYWYRRVMGKEIKFLLHFVKESKQDESGMPNNRFLAERTGGTYSTLKVQPAELEDSGVYFCASSQQPGLNTDTQYFGPGTRLTVL.

This clone was detected only once. This sequence joins TRBV15 and TRBJ2-1; 8 bases are shared with TRBD2. CDR3 length equals 15 residues. V trimming: 1 base; J trimming: 7 bases; junction bases outside the gene matches: 6. Germline V gene sequence: CDR1 LNHNV, CDR2 YYDKDF (reference sequence). The CDR3 DNA reads as TGTGCCACCAGCAGAGTTGCGGGAGGCCGGAATGAGCAGTTCTTC. Encoded protein: CATSRVAGGRNEQFF.

The chain couples TRBV6-6 to TRBJ1-2; 10 positions match TRBD1. Germline V lookup: CDR1 MNHNY, CDR2 SVGAGI (reference sequence). Trimming removed 2 bases from V and 2 bases from J; junction bases left unmatched: 2. This CDR3 is 15 amino acids long. CDR3 sequence reads: CASSYVGQGNYGYTF. The CDR3 coding sequence is TGTGCCAGCAGTTACGTGGGACAGGGGAACTATGGCTACACCTTC.

The CDR3, as DNA: TGTGCCAGCAGCTCTGGTTTGAACACTGAAGCTTTCTTT. This sequence encodes CASSSGLNTEAFF. The rearrangement links TRBV7-3 to TRBJ1-1, with D unresolved. Germline V gives CDR1 SGHTA, CDR2 FQGTGA. The V and J ends lost 4 bases and 0 bases respectively, with 6 bases between them. The CDR3 covers 13 residues.

The chain joins TRBV11-2 to TRBJ2-7, with 11 bases that match TRBD2. This CDR3 contains 16 residues. Germline V gives CDR1 SGHAT, CDR2 FQNNGV. V was pared by 2 bases and J by 2 bases, with 5 bases of the junction left unmatched. This CDR3 reads CASSLSGLAGPYEQYF. The CDR3, as DNA: TGTGCCAGCAGCTTATCCGGACTAGCGGGCCCCTACGAGCAGTACTTC.

The chain joins TRBV19 to TRBJ2-3; possibly TRBD1 or TRBD2 for D (7 bases each). V dropped 5 bases and J dropped 7 bases, with 22 bases sitting between them. The CDR3 has 16 residues. CDR1 LNHDA and CDR2 SQIVND come from the germline V gene (reference sequence). CDR3 loop: CASSSQGTAGLHTQYF. The CDR3 nucleotides read TGTGCCAGTAGTTCGCAAGGGACAGCGGGACTCCATACGCAGTATTTT. The full variable domain, with the rest looked up from reference TRBV19 and TRBJ2-3, is DGGITQSPKYLFRKEGQNVTLSCEQNLNHDAMYWYRQDPGQGLRLIYYSQIVNDFQKGDIAEGYSVSREKKESFPLTVTSAQKNPTAFYLCASSSQGTAGLHTQYFGPGTRLTVL.

The chain combines TRBV27 with TRBJ2-3; 11 nucleotides agree with TRBD2. Trimming removed 4 bases from V and 4 bases from J; junction bases left unmatched: 10. The length of the CDR3 is 17 residues. Germline lookup yields CDR1 MNHEY and CDR2 SMNVEV (reference sequence). The CDR3 bases are TGTGCCAGCAGTTCTAAGACTAGCGGGGTTTCTCCAGATACGCAGTATTTT. Translation gives CASSSKTSGVSPDTQYF.

V usage is TRBV2 and J usage is TRBJ1-3; the match to TRBD1 covers 8 bases. This CDR3 region has 15 residues. The germline gives CDR1 SNHLY, CDR2 FYNNEI. V shed 8 bases, J shed 8 bases, and the junction held 14 bases outside the gene matches. The CDR3 nucleotides read TGTGCCAGCTCCAACATAGGACAGGGATTGGACACCATATATTTT. Residues: CASSNIGQGLDTIYF. Based on the CDR3 plus reference TRBV2 and TRBJ1-3, the full variable domain is EPEVTQTPSHQVTQMGQEVILRCVPISNHLYFYWYRQILGQKVEFLVSFYNNEISEKSEIFDDQFSVERPDGSNFTLKIRSTKLEDSAMYFCASSNIGQGLDTIYFGEGSWLTVV.

The chain recombines TRBV28 with TRBJ2-3; 9 positions match TRBD2. Germline V lookup: CDR1 MDHEN, CDR2 SYDVKM. J lost 4 bases, V lost 6 bases, and 8 bases had no gene match. The CDR3 length is 15 residues. CDR3 bases: TGTGCCAGCAGCCCGACCGGGACTAGCTCAGATACGCAGTATTTT. Its translation is CASSPTGTSSDTQYF.

The chain joins TRBV19 to TRBJ1-5, with a possible D match to TRBD1 (5 bases). Germline assignment: CDR1 LNHDA and CDR2 SQIVND (reference sequence). There are 15 residues in the CDR3. The germline V and J ends were trimmed by 5 bases and 9 bases, with 20 bases remaining between them. CDR3: CASSSKQLSGPPQHF. CDR3 bases: TGTGCCAGTAGTTCCAAACAGTTATCAGGGCCGCCCCAGCATTTT.

The chain joins TRBV27 to TRBJ1-4; TRBD1 agrees at 7 bases. V shed 7 bases, J shed 4 bases, and the junction held 9 bases outside the gene matches. The CDR3 consists of 15 residues. CDR1 and CDR2 (germline): MNHEY, SMNVEV (reference sequence). The CDR3 sequence is CASTKTGNFNEKLFF. The DNA for the CDR3 is TGTGCCAGCACCAAGACAGGGAACTTTAATGAAAAACTGTTTTTT.

CDR3: CASSLRTAQETQYF. In DNA, the CDR3 is TGTGCCAGCAGCCTAAGGACGGCCCAAGAGACCCAGTACTTC. The chain recombines TRBV13 with TRBJ2-5; D is ambiguous. CDR1 PRHDT and CDR2 FYEKMQ come from the germline V gene (reference sequence). V was pared by 5 bases and J by 1 base, with 11 bases between. CDR3 length: 14 amino acids. The variable domain in full, with the rest retrieved from reference TRBV13 and TRBJ2-5, is AAGVIQSPRHLIKEKRETATLKCYPIPRHDTVYWYQQGPGQDPQFLISFYEKMQSDKGSIPDRFSAQQFSDYHSELNMSSLELGDSALYFCASSLRTAQETQYFGPGTRLLVL.

This clone came up a few times. V usage is TRBV11-3 and J usage is TRBJ2-2; a weak D match, TRBD1 (5 bases). V lost 3 bases, J lost 6 bases, and 8 bases lay in between. The germline gives CDR1 SGHNT, CDR2 YENEEA. The CDR3 length is 13 residues. The CDR3: CASSFRDPGELFF. CDR3 DNA sequence: TGTGCCAGCAGCTTCAGGGATCCCGGGGAGCTGTTTTTT.

The V call is TRBV27, the J call TRBJ1-6; D is perhaps TRBD1 (5 bases). V was shortened by 7 bases and J by 0 bases, with 16 bases between the two germline ends. CDR3 size: 17 residues. Looked up from germline, CDR1 is MNHEY and CDR2 is SMNVEV (reference sequence). CDR3 nucleotides: TGTGCCAGCATCGGGCAGTCAGACAGCTCCTATAATTCACCCCTCCACTTT. Protein product: CASIGQSDSSYNSPLHF.

V and J are TRBV28 and TRBJ2-2; 7 bases match TRBD1. Germline CDR1 MDHEN, CDR2 SYDVKM. This CDR3 comprises 14 residues. Losses at the gene ends were 6 bases for V and 1 base for J; bases not matched to a gene: 2. The chain's CDR3 is CASRRTGNTGELFF. The CDR3 nucleotides read TGTGCCAGCAGGAGGACAGGGAACACCGGGGAGCTGTTTTTT.

This chain uses TRBV28 with TRBJ1-5; D call uncertain. Looked up from germline, CDR1 is MDHEN and CDR2 is SYDVKM. The CDR3 sequence is 14 residues long. V lost 7 bases and J lost 3, with 13 bases in between. CDR3 amino acids: CASTLEGYNQPQHF. The CDR3 DNA sequence: TGTGCCAGCACCTTAGAAGGGTACAATCAGCCCCAGCATTTT.

This CDR3 is CASSRTGEWEKLFF. CDR3 DNA: TGTGCCAGCAGCAGAACAGGGGAATGGGAAAAACTGTTTTTT. The chain joins TRBV27 to TRBJ1-4; 7 bases agree with TRBD1. Trimming at V came to 6 bases and at J to 8 bases, leaving 9 bases not matched to a gene. CDR1 is MNHEY and CDR2 is SMNVEV in the germline V gene (reference sequence). The CDR3 loop spans 14 amino acids.

This chain connects TRBV28 to TRBJ2-3, with 12 bases fitting TRBD2. J was trimmed by 4 bases and V by 6 bases; bases with no gene match: 8. CDR1 and CDR2 from the germline V gene are MDHEN and SYDVKM. CDR3 length equals 16 residues. As DNA, the CDR3 is TGTGCCAGCAGCCCCCGACTAGCGGGAGAGGCAGATACGCAGTATTTT. Residues: CASSPRLAGEADTQYF.